This paragraph covers one TCR beta chain sequence. The germline V gene encodes CDR1 SEHNR and CDR2 FQNEAQ (reference sequence). The V end was cut by 6 bases, the J end by 6 bases, with 18 bases between. This CDR3 contains 15 residues. This entry belongs to a study of shared T cell receptors in the human thymus. TCRdb's table, derived via immunoSEQ multiplex PCR, lists solely in-frame clones and lacks some. The sample lists about 660,000 clones, more than 75% occurring once. These data were also reused for a study on human thymus T cells.

The TCR originated in a boy in the first two years of life with a congenital heart defect. V gene TRBV7-9 combines with J gene TRBJ2-1; a weak D match, TRBD1 (6 bases). Input material: thymocytes. CDR3 protein: CASSFRTERPNEQFF. CDR3 DNA sequence: TGTGCCAGCAGTTTCCGGACAGAGCGCCCCAATGAGCAGTTCTTC.